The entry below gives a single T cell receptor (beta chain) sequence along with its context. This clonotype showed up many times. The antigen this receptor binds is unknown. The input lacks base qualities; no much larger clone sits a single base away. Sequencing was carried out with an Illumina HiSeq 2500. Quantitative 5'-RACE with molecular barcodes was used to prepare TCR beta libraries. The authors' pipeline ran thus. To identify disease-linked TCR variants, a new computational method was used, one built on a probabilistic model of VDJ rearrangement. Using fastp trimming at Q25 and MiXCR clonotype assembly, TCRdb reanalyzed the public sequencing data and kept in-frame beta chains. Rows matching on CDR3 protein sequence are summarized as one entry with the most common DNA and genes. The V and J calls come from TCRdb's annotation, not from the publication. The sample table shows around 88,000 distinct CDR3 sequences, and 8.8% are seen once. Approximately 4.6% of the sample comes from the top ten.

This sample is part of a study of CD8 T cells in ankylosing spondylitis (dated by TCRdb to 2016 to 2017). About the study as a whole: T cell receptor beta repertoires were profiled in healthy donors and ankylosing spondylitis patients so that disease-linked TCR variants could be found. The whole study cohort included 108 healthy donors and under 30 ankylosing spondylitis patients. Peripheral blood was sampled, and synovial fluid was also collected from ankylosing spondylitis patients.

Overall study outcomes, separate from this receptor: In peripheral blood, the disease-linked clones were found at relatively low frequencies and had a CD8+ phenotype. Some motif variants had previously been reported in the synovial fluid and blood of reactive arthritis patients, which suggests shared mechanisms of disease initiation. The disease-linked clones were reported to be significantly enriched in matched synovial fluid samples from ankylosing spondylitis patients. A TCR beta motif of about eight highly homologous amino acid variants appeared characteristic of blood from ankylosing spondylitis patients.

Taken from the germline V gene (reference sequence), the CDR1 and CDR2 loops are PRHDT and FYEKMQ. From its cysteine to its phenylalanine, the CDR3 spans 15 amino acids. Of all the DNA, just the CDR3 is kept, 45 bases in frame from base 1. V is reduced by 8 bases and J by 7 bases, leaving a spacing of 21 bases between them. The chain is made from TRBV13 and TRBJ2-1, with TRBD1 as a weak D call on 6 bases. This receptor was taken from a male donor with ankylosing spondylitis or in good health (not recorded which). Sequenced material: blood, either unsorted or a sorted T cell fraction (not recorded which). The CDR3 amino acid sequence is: CASEFKGRGKNEQFF. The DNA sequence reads TGTGCCAGCGAGTTCAAGGGCAGGGGTAAGAATGAGCAGTTCTTC.